This T cell receptor (beta chain) originates from a study of blood T cell repertoires in COVID-19. As for the study in general: COVID-19 samples collected from the United States, Italy and Spain covered acute and convalescent phases. In each case, the material was cDNA or gDNA derived from T cells, B-cell-depleted T cells, or PBMCs.

Libraries were prepared by immunoSEQ multiplex PCR; TCRdb keeps only in-frame clonotypes and omits some of them. The sample carries about 110,000 clones, 88% recorded once. The CDR3 runs 16 residues. The V segment lost 6 bases and the J segment 8 bases; nucleotides outside the gene matches: 16. Germline values: CDR1 SGHRS, CDR2 YFSETQ. This sequence originates from a human donor in a cohort sampled during active COVID-19. The sequenced sample was peripheral blood. The chain carries TRBV5-1 and TRBJ2-1; 8 nucleotides match TRBD2. The CDR3 sequence is CASTPSGGNLADEQFF. The DNA of the CDR3 is TGCGCCAGCACCCCCAGCGGGGGAAATTTAGCCGATGAGCAGTTCTTC.